Presented here are 7 T cell receptor beta chains from one specimen sequenced in a study of sequential checkpoint blockade in melanoma. The table came from immunoSEQ multiplex PCR; TCRdb's copy has only in-frame clones and leaves some out. The repertoire holds about 5,700 clones, with around 57% as singletons. The treatment is: randomized to nivolumab then ipilimumab (arm A) or the reverse (arm B). The sample consisted of CD8+ T cells sorted from blood (inferred from file names), taken from a patient given nivolumab and ipilimumab in sequence. These receptors originate from a human donor with melanoma.

This chain joins TRBV7-9 and TRBJ2-2; weak D call: TRBD2 (5 bases). Per germline, CDR1 SEHNR and CDR2 FQNEAQ (reference sequence). V lost 4 bases and J lost 2, with 11 bases in between. This CDR3 region has 15 residues. Written as DNA, the CDR3 is TGTGCCAGCAGCTCGGCTAGCACAAACACCGGGGAGCTGTTTTTT. This gives the protein CASSSASTNTGELFF.

There are a few counts of this clone. The chain recombines TRBV2 with TRBJ2-3; no clear D. Between the trimmed V and J ends, which lost 4 bases and 0 bases, there was a span of 5 bases. The CDR3 runs to 13 residues. Per the germline V gene, CDR1 is SNHLY and CDR2 is FYNNEI. The CDR3 region is CASSATSTDTQYF. The DNA of the CDR3 is TGTGCCAGCAGTGCGACTAGCACAGATACGCAGTATTTT.

The genes are TRBV30 and TRBJ1-2, with TRBD1 identical over 9 bases. The V and J ends lost 1 base and 0 bases, in that order; junction bases with no gene match: 9. Germline assignment: CDR1 GTSNPN and CDR2 SVGIG (reference sequence). The CDR3 has 17 amino acids. The CDR3 region has the DNA TGTGCCTGGAGTGCACCACTGGGACAGGGAGCTAACTATGGCTACACCTTC. Translated, it gives CAWSAPLGQGANYGYTF.

This clone is termed medium-sized (0.01 to 0.1%). The chain has TRBV21-1 and TRBJ2-5; the table gives TRBD2 as D, unverified against the DNA. TRBV21-1 is flagged as a pseudogene. This CDR3 contains 15 residues. The CDR3 DNA reads as TGTGCCACCGACCCATTAGCGGGAGGGGGAGAGACCCAGTACTTC. Protein: CATDPLAGGGETQYF.

This chain joins TRBV7-6 and TRBJ2-7; D not resolved. Germline V gene data show CDR1 as SGHVS and CDR2 as FNYEAQ. The ends were cut back, 1 base at V and 3 bases at J, with 10 bases in the middle. This CDR3 comprises 14 residues. CDR3 sequence (DNA): TGTGCCAGCAGCTTAGAGGCAGGTAGCTACGAGCAGTACTTC. Translating gives CASSLEAGSYEQYF. The whole variable domain, remainder taken from reference TRBV7-6 and TRBJ2-7, is GAGVSQSPRYKVTKRGQDVALRCDPISGHVSLYWYRQALGQGPEFLTYFNYEAQQDKSGLPNDRFSAERPEGSISTLTIQRTEQRDSAMYRCASSLEAGSYEQYFGPGTRLTVT.

This clone was seen only once. The J gene is TRBJ1-2, the V gene TRBV5-1; 7 positions match TRBD1. Germline V gene data show CDR1 as SGHRS and CDR2 as YFSETQ. V lost 0 bases, J lost 5 bases, and 4 bases stayed unmatched. CDR3 size: 14 residues. CDR3 loop: CASSLAPTGYGYTF. CDR3 nucleotides: TGCGCCAGCAGCTTGGCCCCGACAGGGTATGGCTACACCTTC.

The chain joins TRBV4-1 to TRBJ2-7; TRBD2 is a possible D gene (5 bases). The CDR3 has 15 amino acids. Looked up from germline, CDR1 is MGHRA and CDR2 is YSYEKL. Trimming removed 0 bases at V and 1 base at J, with 10 bases between. The CDR3 DNA is TGCGCCAGCAGCCAAGAGCGTCGCGGGTCCTACGAGCAGTACTTC. Translated, it gives CASSQERRGSYEQYF.